This entry features one T cell receptor beta chain sequence. Its target is unknown. Samples each had at least 6 micrograms of total RNA extracted. This CDR3 is built from 15 residues. V shed 2 bases, J shed 6 bases, and the junction held 6 bases outside the gene matches. Germline V gene sequence: CDR1 MNHNY, CDR2 SVGAGI (reference sequence). This entry is derived from a study of blood T cells in healthy people across ages. General study results and limits: Older age coincided with a roughly linear decline in TCR beta diversity per million T cells.

The use of a sample-barcoded 5' primer and a J-beta primer mix characterized a second PCR of about 6 to 12 cycles. TCRdb re-called the 5' RACE reads through MiXCR, storing one row per CDR3 protein. This table holds 950,000 to 1,200,000 distinct CDR3 sequences, more than 30% found once. The chain combines TRBV6-6 with TRBJ1-5; 8 positions match TRBD1. Sequencing was done on a sample of blood. The origin of this receptor is a man between 18 and 29 years old in good health. The CDR3 DNA follows: TGTGCCAGCAGTTACGACAGGGGAGCGGGTCAGCCCCAGCATTTT. As protein: CASSYDRGAGQPQHF.